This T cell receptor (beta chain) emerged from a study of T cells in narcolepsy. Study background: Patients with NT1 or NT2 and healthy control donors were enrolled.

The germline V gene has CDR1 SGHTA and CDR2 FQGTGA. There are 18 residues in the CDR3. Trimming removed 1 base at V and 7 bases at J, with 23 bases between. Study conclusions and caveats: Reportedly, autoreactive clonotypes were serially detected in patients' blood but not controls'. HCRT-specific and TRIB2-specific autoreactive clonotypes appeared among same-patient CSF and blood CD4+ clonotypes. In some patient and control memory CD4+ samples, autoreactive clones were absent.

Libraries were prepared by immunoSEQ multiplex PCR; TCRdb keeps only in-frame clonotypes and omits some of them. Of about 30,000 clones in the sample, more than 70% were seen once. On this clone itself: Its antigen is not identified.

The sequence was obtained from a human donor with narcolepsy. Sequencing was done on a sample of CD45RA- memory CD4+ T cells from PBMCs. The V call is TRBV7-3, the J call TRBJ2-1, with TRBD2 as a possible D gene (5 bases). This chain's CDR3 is CASSLNSWANRERNEQFF. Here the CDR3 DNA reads TGTGCCAGCAGCTTAAACAGTTGGGCCAACCGGGAACGGAATGAGCAGTTCTTC.